Listed below are T cell receptor beta chains from one sample, sequenced in a study of response to subunit inactivated influenza vaccine. TCRdb independently ran MiXCR on the RT-PCR reads; one entry per CDR3 protein. The table lists about 650,000 distinct CDR3 sequences, approximately 14% of them singletons. This material consisted of PBMCs from blood, taken 11 to 12 days after vaccination. These receptors were taken from a man aged 50-60 years who received an inactivated influenza vaccine. CDR3s include the opening cysteine and the closing phenylalanine or tryptophan. A D gene is named only where the DNA matches it firmly. Where a row states a size, it is once, few, many or the class of an expanded clone; other rows omit it.

D gene,clone size,V gene,J gene,CDR3 protein,CDR3 DNA
TRBD1,many,TRBV5-1,TRBJ2-5,CASSFPGQGVRETQYF,TGCGCCAGCAGCTTTCCCGGACAGGGAGTTAGAGAGACCCAGTACTTC
-,-,TRBV30,TRBJ2-7,CAWSKSGVRYEQYF,TGTGCCTGGAGTAAGTCAGGCGTTCGCTACGAGCAGTACTTC
TRBD1,-,TRBV12-3/TRBV12-4,TRBJ1-1,CASRSQGDTEAFF,TGTGCCAGCAGATCCCAGGGGGACACTGAAGCTTTCTTT
-,-,TRBV1,TRBJ2-7,CTSSLKLCTGETYEQYF,TGCACCAGCAGCTTAAAACTGTGTACGGGAGAGACCTACGAGCAGTACTTC
-,-,TRBV5-4,TRBJ2-1,CASSLELAYNEQFF,TGTGCCAGCAGCTTGGAGCTAGCCTACAATGAGCAGTTCTTC
-,-,TRBV20-1,TRBJ2-1,CSASVGPTGIHEQFF,TGCAGTGCTAGTGTAGGACCAACAGGGATCCATGAGCAGTTCTTC
-,many,TRBV6-5,TRBJ2-7,CASSWGRTYEQYF,TGTGCCAGCAGTTGGGGACGGACCTACGAGCAGTACTTC
TRBD1,-,TRBV11-2,TRBJ2-1,CASSRRLIGTGLSSYNEQFF,TGTGCCAGCAGCCGCCGATTGATAGGGACAGGCCTTAGCTCCTACAATGAGCAGTTCTTC
-,-,TRBV11-2,TRBJ1-2,CASSFSRGANYGYTF,TGTGCCAGCAGCTTCAGCAGGGGAGCTAACTATGGCTACACCTTC
-,-,TRBV6-1,TRBJ2-1,CASGGDRYRNEQFF,TGTGCCAGCGGGGGGGACAGGTACCGGAATGAGCAGTTCTTC
-,few,TRBV29-1,TRBJ1-3,CSVGMTSGNTIYF,TGCAGCGTTGGGATGACCTCTGGAAACACCATATATTTT
TRBD1,-,TRBV6-5,TRBJ1-5,CASSYVIQGARGSNQPQHF,TGTGCCAGCAGTTACGTGATACAGGGGGCGCGAGGGAGCAATCAGCCCCAGCATTTT
-,-,TRBV6-1,TRBJ1-2,CASSEVRSNYGYTF,TGTGCCAGCAGTGAAGTTAGGAGTAACTATGGCTACACCTTC
-,few,TRBV5-1,TRBJ1-1,CASSSHPMNTEAFF,TGCGCCAGCAGCTCCCACCCCATGAACACTGAAGCTTTCTTT
TRBD2,-,TRBV11-1,TRBJ2-1,CASSLMGGSYNEQFF,TGTGCCAGCAGCTTAATGGGAGGGTCCTACAATGAGCAGTTCTTC
TRBD2,many,TRBV6-5,TRBJ2-1,CASSYSLTSGKGEQFF,TGTGCCAGCAGTTACTCGTTAACTAGCGGGAAGGGTGAGCAGTTCTTC
TRBD1,once,TRBV20-1,TRBJ2-5,CSAPHRGRGGETQYF,TGCAGTGCCCCCCACAGGGGGAGAGGAGGGGAGACCCAGTACTTC
TRBD1,once,TRBV20-1,TRBJ2-7,CSAPRQGTGEQYF,TGCAGTGCTCCTCGACAGGGCACGGGGGAGCAGTACTTC
-,many,TRBV10-3,TRBJ2-2,CAITRGANTGELFF,TGTGCCATCACCCGAGGAGCGAACACCGGGGAGCTGTTTTTT
TRBD1,few,TRBV29-1,TRBJ1-2,CSVARDSNSYGYTF,TGCAGCGTTGCCCGGGACAGCAACTCCTATGGCTACACCTTC
TRBD1,few,TRBV20-1,TRBJ1-2,CSARGQGANGYTF,TGCAGTGCTAGAGGGCAGGGGGCGAATGGCTACACCTTC
-,-,TRBV7-8,TRBJ2-7,CASSLRKGYEQYF,TGTGCCAGCAGCTTACGAAAAGGCTACGAGCAGTACTTC
TRBD1,-,TRBV6-2/TRBV6-3,TRBJ2-1,CASSYETGFPYNEQFF,TGTGCCAGCAGTTACGAGACAGGGTTCCCCTACAATGAGCAGTTCTTC
-,few,TRBV24-1,TRBJ2-1,CATSDSRVRNEQFF,TGTGCCACCAGTGACTCGCGGGTGAGGAATGAGCAGTTCTTC
TRBD2,few,TRBV27,TRBJ2-1,CASSLFAGGRNEQFF,TGTGCCAGCAGTTTGTTCGCGGGAGGGCGCAATGAGCAGTTCTTC
TRBD2,-,TRBV2,TRBJ2-5,CASSELGTSDQPQETQYF,TGTGCCAGCAGTGAGCTTGGGACTAGCGATCAGCCTCAAGAGACCCAGTACTTC
TRBD2,few,TRBV7-9,TRBJ2-3,CASSEAVVAGGDTQYF,TGTGCCAGCAGCGAAGCGGTGGTAGCGGGAGGTGATACGCAGTATTTT
-,few,TRBV20-1,TRBJ1-5,CSASGGRASNQPQHF,TGCAGTGCTAGCGGCGGACGAGCTAGCAATCAGCCCCAGCATTTT
-,-,TRBV7-9,TRBJ2-6,CASRLRDAGVNVLTF,TGTGCCAGCAGACTTAGGGACGCTGGGGTCAACGTCCTGACTTTC
-,-,TRBV20-1,TRBJ2-3,CSARRVISADTQYF,TGCAGTGCTAGACGAGTAATCAGCGCAGATACGCAGTATTTT
-,few,TRBV14,TRBJ2-7,CASSPRLGQGTYEQYF,TGTGCCAGCAGCCCCCGTTTGGGGCAGGGAACCTACGAGCAGTACTTC
-,few,TRBV3-1,TRBJ2-3,CASSLRRQGSTDTQYF,TGTGCCAGCAGCCTTCGTAGGCAGGGAAGCACAGATACGCAGTATTTT
TRBD1,-,TRBV6-2/TRBV6-3,TRBJ1-2,CASTRQGTYGYTF,TGTGCCAGCACCCGACAGGGGACCTATGGCTACACCTTC
-,-,TRBV3-1,TRBJ2-1,CASSQDLAINEQFF,TGTGCCAGCAGCCAAGACCTAGCTATCAATGAGCAGTTCTTC
-,few,TRBV4-3,TRBJ1-1,CASSQVGGGLVTEAFF,TGCGCCAGCAGCCAAGTAGGCGGGGGGCTGGTCACTGAAGCTTTCTTT
-,-,TRBV11-2,TRBJ2-7,CASSLERLGSYEQYF,TGTGCCAGCAGCTTGGAAAGACTAGGTAGTTACGAGCAGTACTTC
-,few,TRBV6-1,TRBJ2-7,CASTLRRDQQYF,TGTGCCAGCACCCTAAGGAGGGATCAGCAGTACTTC
TRBD2,few,TRBV20-1,TRBJ2-1,CSAKGISGGRSYNEQFF,TGCAGTGCTAAGGGCATATCGGGAGGGCGCTCCTACAATGAGCAGTTCTTC
TRBD1,few,TRBV7-9,TRBJ2-7,CASSGKTGVSYEQYF,TGTGCCAGCAGCGGAAAGACAGGGGTTAGCTACGAGCAGTACTTC
TRBD1,many,TRBV7-2,TRBJ2-7,CASSPGDRENYEQYF,TGTGCCAGCAGCCCCGGGGACAGGGAAAACTACGAGCAGTACTTC
TRBD1,-,TRBV6-1,TRBJ2-7,CASSKAPGQVSYEQYF,TGTGCCAGCAGTAAAGCCCCGGGACAGGTCTCCTACGAGCAGTACTTC
-,few,TRBV28,TRBJ2-7,CASRSIEREQYF,TGTGCCAGCAGGTCAATAGAGAGGGAGCAGTACTTC
-,many,TRBV4-2,TRBJ2-6,CASSQDSSVAGANVLTF,TGTGCCAGCAGCCAAGATTCTTCGGTAGCTGGGGCCAACGTCCTGACTTTC
-,few,TRBV6-2/TRBV6-3,TRBJ1-3,CASSYDRSSGNTIYF,TGTGCCAGCAGTTACGACAGAAGCTCTGGAAACACCATATATTTT
-,few,TRBV24-1,TRBJ1-2,CATSEQDSYGYTF,TGTGCCACCAGTGAACAAGATTCCTATGGCTACACCTTC
-,-,TRBV7-2,TRBJ2-3,CASSLYFADTQYF,TGTGCCAGCAGCTTATACTTCGCAGATACGCAGTATTTT
-,-,TRBV4-2,TRBJ2-1,CASSRGPRTDNEQFF,TGTGCCAGCAGCCGAGGTCCCCGAACCGACAATGAGCAGTTCTTC